These 21 T cell receptor beta chains came from one sample sequenced in a study of blood T cells in healthy people across ages. Together with a sample-barcoded 5' primer, a J-beta primer mix was included in a second PCR lasting about 7 to 12 cycles. Each CDR3 protein gets one entry after TCRdb re-called the 5' RACE reads with MiXCR. The sample comprises around 1,600,000 distinct CDR3 sequences, 40% to 45% of which are singletons, and just over 4% rests with the top ten. Sequencing was done on a sample of blood. The origin of the receptors is a woman under 30 in good health.

The sample holds a few counts of this clonotype. V and J are TRBV29-1 and TRBJ1-1, with no clear D. V dropped 6 bases and J dropped 5 bases, with 16 bases sitting between them. The germline CDR1 and CDR2 sequences are SQVTM and ANQGSEA. CDR3 length equals 13 residues. DNA for the CDR3: TGCAGCGTACAACAAACCCCCGGGACTGAAGCTTTCTTT. This encodes CSVQQTPGTEAFF.

The rearrangement links TRBV7-2 to TRBJ1-2; a possible D gene is TRBD1 (5 bases). Trimming removed 2 bases at V and 8 bases at J, with 12 bases between. The germline V gene encodes CDR1 SGHTA and CDR2 FQGNSA. There are 13 residues in the CDR3. In DNA, the CDR3 is TGTGCCAGCAGCTTACAACCGCACAGGGGCTACACCTTC. Translated, it gives CASSLQPHRGYTF.

The chain joins TRBV7-2 to TRBJ2-1, with TRBD1 identical over 9 bases. Per germline, CDR1 SGHTA and CDR2 FQGNSA. V trimming: 6 bases; J trimming: 3 bases; junction bases outside the gene matches: 6. The CDR3 spans 15 residues. CDR3 amino acids: CASRTQGAGYNEQFF. The CDR3 DNA follows: TGTGCCAGCAGAACACAGGGGGCGGGCTACAATGAGCAGTTCTTC. Based on the CDR3 plus reference TRBV7-2 and TRBJ2-1, the full variable domain is GAGVSQSPSNKVTEKGKDVELRCDPISGHTALYWYRQSLGQGLEFLIYFQGNSAPDKSGLPSDRFSAERTGGSVSTLTIQRTQQEDSAVYLCASRTQGAGYNEQFFGPGTRLTVL.

This rearrangement joins TRBV12-3 or TRBV12-4 to TRBJ1-5; D is unresolved. The CDR3 is 14 amino acids. Trimming cost V 5 bases and J 0 bases, with 8 bases left between them. The CDR3, as DNA: TGTGCCAGCAGTCGCAGGAATAGCAATCAGCCCCAGCATTTT. This encodes CASSRRNSNQPQHF.

The chain recombines TRBV29-1 with TRBJ2-1; 14 bases line up with TRBD2. The CDR3 loop spans 13 amino acids. With 7 bases clipped from V and 12 bases from J, the junction kept 8 bases outside the gene matches. CDR1 and CDR2 (germline): SQVTM, ANQGSEA. The CDR3, as DNA: TGCAGCGGGAGGGGACTAGCGGGAGTCGGGCAGTTCTTC. Translated: CSGRGLAGVGQFF.

V is TRBV5-4 and J is TRBJ2-7; 13 bases match TRBD2. The CDR3 totals 18 residues. V lost 0 bases, J lost 0 bases, and 6 bases stayed unmatched. Germline CDR1 is SGHNT and CDR2 is YYREEE (reference sequence). This CDR3 reads CASSLGLGLAGSSYEQYF. For the CDR3, the DNA is TGTGCCAGCAGCTTGGGACTGGGACTAGCGGGGAGCTCCTACGAGCAGTACTTC.

This clonotype was seen a handful of times. The chain links TRBV6-2 or TRBV6-3 to TRBJ2-3; D is unclear. V lost 6 bases to trimming and J lost 4 bases, with 8 bases between them. The CDR3 contains 12 residues. Germline CDR1 and CDR2: MNHEY and SVGEGT. The CDR3 DNA follows: TGTGCCAGCAGGGACGTGGCAGATACGCAGTATTTT. Amino acids: CASRDVADTQYF.

The CDR3 protein is CASSVGPYVEQYF. CDR3 DNA sequence: TGTGCCAGCAGCGTTGGCCCCTACGTCGAGCAGTACTTC. The genes are TRBV9 and TRBJ2-7; D is uncertain. With 2 bases removed from V and 6 bases from J, the gap between germline ends came to 12 bases. The CDR3 has 13 amino acids. Germline assignment: CDR1 SGDLS and CDR2 YYNGEE.

This clonotype turned up a few times. V usage is TRBV10-3 and J usage is TRBJ2-7, with TRBD2 matching over 9 bases. The CDR3 runs to 14 residues. The V segment lost 6 bases and the J segment 0 bases; nucleotides outside the gene matches: 3. Germline V gives CDR1 ENHRY, CDR2 SYGVKD. The CDR3 sequence is CAIRPGLASYEQYF. The CDR3 region has the DNA TGTGCCATCAGGCCGGGACTAGCCTCCTACGAGCAGTACTTC.

This clonotype has just a few counts. This chain uses TRBV4-3 with TRBJ2-5; maybe TRBD2 (5 bases). Germline CDR1 LGHNA, CDR2 YSLEER. CDR3 size: 17 residues. Trimming cost V 3 bases and J 11 bases, with 28 bases left between them. The CDR3 region is CASSHRSGTARYNEQYF. In DNA form, the CDR3 reads TGCGCCAGCAGCCACCGGTCGGGAACTGCCCGCTACAATGAGCAGTACTTC.

The chain has TRBV9 and TRBJ2-2; D is undetermined. Germline CDR1 reads SGDLS; CDR2 reads YYNGEE. The CDR3 totals 13 residues. V lost 1 base to trimming and J lost 5 bases, with 6 bases between them. This CDR3 reads CASSVSLTGELFF. CDR3 in DNA: TGTGCCAGCAGCGTAAGTCTGACCGGGGAGCTGTTTTTT.

In its sample, this clonotype was seen a few times. The chain uses TRBV20-1 and TRBJ2-3, with 11 bases aligning to TRBD2. J gave up 5 bases and V 3 bases, and 7 bases lay outside the gene matches. Germline V gene lookup returns CDR1 DFQATT and CDR2 SNEGSKA (reference sequence). The CDR3 is made up of 15 amino acids. This CDR3 is CSASRTSGGGDTQYF. CDR3 nucleotide sequence: TGCAGTGCTAGTAGAACTAGCGGGGGAGGAGATACGCAGTATTTT.

Notes on this clonotype: An end of the junction does not agree with germline; a read error may underlie this. The chain links TRBV24-1 to TRBJ2-1, with TRBD2 matching 9 bases. CDR3 length: 16 residues. Germline-derived CDR1 and CDR2 are KGHDR and SFDVKD. The CDR3 region has the DNA TGTGCCACTAGTGATTTACCGACTAGCGGCTACAATGAGCAGTTCTTC. This translates into CATSDLPTSGYNEQFF.

This clonotype was detected only once. The chain links TRBV20-1 to TRBJ2-7; D is ambiguous. TRBJ2-5 matches the DNA end more closely, so the J call is doubtful. Germline values: CDR1 DFQATT, CDR2 SNEGSKA (reference sequence). The CDR3 is made up of 13 amino acids. The CDR3 coding sequence is TGCAGTGCTAGAGCTGGGTCGCGGGAGACCCAGTACTTC. It specifies CSARAGSRETQYF.

This clonotype occurred a few times. V and J are TRBV10-3 and TRBJ1-5; 8 nucleotides align to TRBD1. Trimming cost V 7 bases and J 5 bases; bases outside gene matches: 7. The CDR3 loop spans 14 amino acids. The germline gives CDR1 ENHRY, CDR2 SYGVKD. The CDR3 DNA follows: TGTGCCATCAAACGGACAGGGTCCGATCAGCCCCAGCATTTT. It yields the protein CAIKRTGSDQPQHF.

V and J are TRBV3-1 and TRBJ2-2; TRBD1 aligns across 8 bases. V was clipped by 3 bases and J by 0 bases; unmatched bases: 3. This CDR3 contains 16 residues. Germline CDR1 and CDR2: LGHDT and YNNKEL (reference sequence). This chain's CDR3 is CASSQPGGTNTGELFF. CDR3 coding DNA: TGTGCCAGCAGCCAGCCAGGGGGCACGAACACCGGGGAGCTGTTTTTT.

This clonotype was recorded a few times. V gene TRBV10-3 combines with J gene TRBJ2-2, with a weak D call TRBD2 (7 bases). CDR1 and CDR2 (germline): ENHRY, SYGVKD. This CDR3 has 20 residues. Trimming cost V 0 bases and J 1 base, with 21 bases left between them. CDR3 loop: CAISESRLRGGHMNTGELFF. The CDR3 DNA is TGTGCCATCAGTGAGTCGCGTCTTCGCGGGGGCCATATGAACACCGGGGAGCTGTTTTTT.

This chain uses TRBV20-1 with TRBJ2-7, with D perhaps matching TRBD2 (5 bases). Germline V gene sequence: CDR1 DFQATT, CDR2 SNEGSKA (reference sequence). This CDR3 is built from 13 residues. V gave up 5 bases and J gave up 0 bases, with 11 bases separating them. The CDR3 reads CSAPTRSSYEQYF. The CDR3 nucleotides are TGCAGTGCTCCAACTAGGAGCTCCTACGAGCAGTACTTC.

The chain couples TRBV11-3 to TRBJ2-7, with D tentatively TRBD1 (6 bases). The CDR3 is 15 amino acids. Germline CDR1 reads SGHNT; CDR2 reads YENEEA. V was pared by 1 base and J by 3 bases, with 13 bases between. CDR3 bases: TGTGCCAGCAGCTTAGGAGCAGGGGCAGTCTACGAGCAGTACTTC. Protein product: CASSLGAGAVYEQYF.

The V call is TRBV5-1, the J call TRBJ1-1, with a weak D call TRBD1 (6 bases). CDR1 is SGHRS and CDR2 is YFSETQ in the germline V gene. This CDR3 comprises 15 residues. V was cut by 8 bases and J by 1 base, with 18 bases left in between. The CDR3 DNA reads as TGCGCCAGTAGGATGACGGGACACGCGAACACTGAAGCTTTCTTT. Its protein is CASRMTGHANTEAFF.

Comments on this clonotype: One end of the junction fails to match germline, which may point to a read error. V gene TRBV2 combines with J gene TRBJ2-3, with D possibly matching TRBD2 (6 bases). Germline V lookup: CDR1 SNHLY, CDR2 FYNNEI. CDR3 length: 15 amino acids. The DNA for the CDR3 is TGTGTCAGCAGCCGAACCGGGACTAGCACAGATACGCAGTATTTT. It translates to CVSSRTGTSTDTQYF.